This note documents a single TCR beta chain sequence. The sample comes from a study of CD8 T cells in Susac syndrome. The trim removed 3 bases at V and 3 bases at J, leaving 9 bases unmatched. The CDR3 runs to 17 residues. The germline gives CDR1 LGHNA, CDR2 YSLEER. TCR beta sequences were obtained from blood CD8+ and CD4+ T cells. The control group consisted of healthy donors matched for age and sex. The authors negatively isolated CD8+ and CD4+ T cells and FACS-enriched TEMRA cells. Random hexamers primed reverse transcription of roughly 0.45 to 1 ug RNA. The immunoSEQ assay covered 54 Vbeta and 13 Jbeta segments for CDR3. In TCRdb, the immunoSEQ multiplex PCR reads were re-called with MiXCR into one record per CDR3 protein. The repertoire includes 20,000 to 25,000 distinct CDR3 sequences, just under 95% of them detected once, and 0.27% sits in the top ten.

The sequence derives from a human donor in good health. What was sequenced was CD8+ T cells from PBMCs. The J gene is TRBJ2-7, the V gene TRBV4-3, with 12 bases that match TRBD2. CDR3: CASSQSGLAGNLYEQYF. The CDR3 DNA follows: TGCGCCAGCAGCCAGTCCGGACTAGCGGGGAACCTCTACGAGCAGTACTTC.